This passage covers 16 T cell receptor beta chains from one sample sequenced in a study of blood T cell repertoires in COVID-19. The assay was immunoSEQ multiplex PCR, and TCRdb's table has in-frame clones only and misses some. The sample lists fewer than 300,000 clones, over 70% occurring once. The sequenced material came from peripheral blood. The receptors derive from a man older than 75 with acute or convalescent COVID-19.

This chain links TRBV19 with TRBJ2-2, with 9 bases identical to TRBD1. Germline assignment: CDR1 LNHDA and CDR2 SQIVND (reference sequence). The length of the CDR3 is 16 residues. Unmatched junction bases numbered 8, after V lost 3 bases and J lost 6 bases. Written as DNA, the CDR3 is TGTGCCAGTAGTATGCTGGGACAGGGACTGTCCGGGGAGCTGTTTTTT. Translated, it gives CASSMLGQGLSGELFF.

The chain has TRBV6-5 and TRBJ1-1; TRBD1 is a possible D gene (5 bases). Germline-derived CDR1 and CDR2 are MNHEY and SVGAGI. Trimming stripped 5 bases from V and 7 bases from J, with 11 bases between. The CDR3 covers 12 residues. In DNA form, the CDR3 reads TGTGCCAGCAGTCCGCTCGGGGGTGAAGCTTTCTTT. Protein sequence: CASSPLGGEAFF.

V usage is TRBV5-1 and J usage is TRBJ1-2, with D maybe TRBD1 (6 bases). V dropped 0 bases and J dropped 2 bases, with 20 bases sitting between them. From germline, CDR1 is SGHRS and CDR2 YFSETQ. The length of the CDR3 is 18 residues. The CDR3 is CASSLEPFNRDVNYGYTF. The CDR3 DNA sequence: TGCGCCAGCAGCTTGGAACCCTTTAACAGGGACGTCAACTATGGCTACACCTTC. Filled out from reference TRBV5-1 and TRBJ1-2, the complete variable domain reads KAGVTQTPRYLIKTRGQQVTLSCSPISGHRSVSWYQQTPGQGLQFLFEYFSETQRNKGNFPGRFSGRQFSNSRSEMNVSTLELGDSALYLCASSLEPFNRDVNYGYTFGSGTRLTVV.

The chain is built from TRBV5-1 and TRBJ2-3, with D possibly being TRBD1 (6 bases). The CDR3 has 15 residues. From germline, CDR1 is SGHRS and CDR2 YFSETQ. The V gene lost 0 bases and the J gene lost 6 bases, with 14 bases spanning the gap. CDR3 sequence reads: CASSLEGQRGDTQYF. CDR3 sequence (DNA): TGCGCCAGCAGCTTGGAGGGACAACGGGGCGATACGCAGTATTTT.

The rearrangement joins TRBV2 to TRBJ1-1, with 8 nucleotides matching TRBD1. With V trimmed by 6 bases and J by 6 bases, 6 bases remained unmatched. This CDR3 comprises 13 residues. The germline V gene encodes CDR1 SNHLY and CDR2 FYNNEI. CDR3 protein: CASRSDRGSEAFF. CDR3 DNA sequence: TGTGCCAGCAGGAGTGACAGGGGTTCTGAAGCTTTCTTT.

V is TRBV30 and J is TRBJ2-7, with 10 bases aligning to TRBD1. Looked up from germline, CDR1 is GTSNPN and CDR2 is SVGIG (reference sequence). V was pared by 2 bases and J by 7 bases, with 14 bases of the junction left unmatched. This CDR3 region has 16 residues. The CDR3 DNA follows: TGTGCCTGGAGTTCGACCTCCGGGACAGGGGTTCGGGAGCAGTACTTC. Its protein product is CAWSSTSGTGVREQYF.

This clone was seen once. This chain links TRBV5-6 with TRBJ2-7, with TRBD1 matching over 10 bases. J lost 2 bases, V lost 4 bases, and 6 bases had no gene match. The CDR3 is made up of 15 amino acids. Per the germline V gene, CDR1 is SGHDT and CDR2 is YYEEEE. CDR3 bases: TGTGCCAGCAGCCCCGGGACAGGGGCGACCTACGAGCAGTACTTC. This sequence encodes CASSPGTGATYEQYF.

The V and J genes are TRBV28 and TRBJ2-7; TRBD1 matches at 8 bases. CDR1 is MDHEN and CDR2 is SYDVKM in the germline V gene. V gave up 7 bases and J gave up 2 bases; unmatched junction bases: 4. The CDR3 sequence is 13 residues long. CDR3 loop: CASNKQGAYEQYF. CDR3 coding DNA: TGTGCCAGCAATAAACAGGGGGCCTACGAGCAGTACTTC.

J is TRBJ2-7 and V is TRBV28; TRBD2 matches 7 bases. The V segment lost 6 bases and the J segment 5 bases; nucleotides outside the gene matches: 19. The CDR3 is 17 amino acids. CDR1 is MDHEN and CDR2 is SYDVKM in the germline V gene. Written as DNA, the CDR3 is TGTGCCAGCAGCAAAGGCCCCTACGGGGAGGGGAGGCACGAGCAGTACTTC. Amino acids: CASSKGPYGEGRHEQYF.

J is TRBJ1-5 and V is TRBV6-5; D is undetermined. The germline V gene has CDR1 MNHEY and CDR2 SVGAGI. CDR3 size: 11 residues. With 7 bases removed from V and 10 bases from J, the gap between germline ends came to 11 bases. The CDR3: CASTTGAPQHF. For the CDR3, the DNA is TGTGCCAGCACCACGGGAGCTCCCCAGCATTTT.

The genes are TRBV2 and TRBJ2-1; unclear D gene. CDR1 and CDR2 (germline): SNHLY, FYNNEI. The CDR3 is 15 amino acids. The V and J ends lost 4 bases and 0 bases respectively, with 10 bases between them. The CDR3 region is CASSGERSSYNEQFF. CDR3 DNA sequence: TGTGCCAGCAGTGGAGAGAGAAGCTCCTACAATGAGCAGTTCTTC.

V gene TRBV4-1 combines with J gene TRBJ2-5; 9 bases match TRBD1. The ends lost 4 bases at V and 3 bases at J; junction bases unmatched: 6. The CDR3 totals 15 residues. Germline V gene data show CDR1 as MGHRA and CDR2 as YSYEKL. The CDR3 DNA is TGCGCCAGCAGCCCCGCGGGGACAGGGAAAGAGACCCAGTACTTC. It is translated as CASSPAGTGKETQYF.

The chain carries TRBV7-9 and TRBJ2-7; TRBD1 might be the D (6 bases). Trimming stripped 10 bases from V and 1 base from J, with 14 bases between. This CDR3 comprises 13 residues. CDR1 SEHNR and CDR2 FQNEAQ come from the germline V gene (reference sequence). The CDR3 DNA follows: TGTGCCATTCCCGTGGGGGCATCCTACGAGCAGTACTTC. Translating it yields CAIPVGASYEQYF.

This chain joins TRBV2 and TRBJ1-3; TRBD1 is a possible D gene (5 bases). The CDR3 is made up of 14 amino acids. The V gene's germline CDR1 is SNHLY and CDR2 FYNNEI. Trimming cost V 4 bases and J 2 bases, with 9 bases left between them. Written as DNA, the CDR3 is TGTGCCAGCAGTGCGTCAGGGACTGGAAACACCATATATTTT. It encodes CASSASGTGNTIYF.

This chain joins TRBV3-1 (or the pseudogene TRBV3-2) and TRBJ2-7, with D possibly matching TRBD2 (6 bases). This CDR3 is built from 15 residues. Germline V gene data show CDR1 as LGHDT and CDR2 as YNNKEL (reference sequence). V was trimmed by 5 bases and J by 2 bases, leaving 16 bases between them. DNA for the CDR3: TGTGCCAGCAGCGAATCTTTCGGGGGAACCTACGAGCAGTACTTC. Protein sequence: CASSESFGGTYEQYF.

This chain joins TRBV7-8 and TRBJ1-2; D unresolved. CDR3 length: 15 amino acids. Trimming left V 1 base short and J 5 bases short, with 14 bases between. Germline assignment: CDR1 SGHVS and CDR2 FQNEAQ. CDR3 in DNA: TGTGCCAGCAGCTTAGATGGTGGATCCAGGTATGGCTACACCTTC. Encoded protein: CASSLDGGSRYGYTF.